The following is a T cell receptor beta chain sequence with its context. Antigen specificity is unknown. This entry is derived from a study of response to subunit inactivated influenza vaccine. TCRdb reprocessed the RT-PCR reads with MiXCR, giving one entry per CDR3 protein. The sample lists 200,000 to 300,000 distinct CDR3 sequences, about 12% occurring once. Study-level findings and limits: It was suggested by the authors that few new T cells are recruited by each seasonal influenza vaccination.

The CDR3 is made up of 14 amino acids. Germline V CDR1 and CDR2: DFQATT, SNEGSKA (reference sequence). The junction had 4 bases not matched to a gene; V was cut back by 3 bases and J by 5 bases. V gene TRBV20-1 combines with J gene TRBJ2-1; 10 bases line up with TRBD2. Sequences were derived from non-naive T cells sorted from PBMCs, sampled around two weeks before vaccination. The receptor's source is a man aged 45 to 65 who received an inactivated influenza vaccine. The CDR3 DNA sequence: TGCAGTGCTAGGGGCGGACTAGCGGACAATGAGCAGTTCTTC. Translation gives CSARGGLADNEQFF.